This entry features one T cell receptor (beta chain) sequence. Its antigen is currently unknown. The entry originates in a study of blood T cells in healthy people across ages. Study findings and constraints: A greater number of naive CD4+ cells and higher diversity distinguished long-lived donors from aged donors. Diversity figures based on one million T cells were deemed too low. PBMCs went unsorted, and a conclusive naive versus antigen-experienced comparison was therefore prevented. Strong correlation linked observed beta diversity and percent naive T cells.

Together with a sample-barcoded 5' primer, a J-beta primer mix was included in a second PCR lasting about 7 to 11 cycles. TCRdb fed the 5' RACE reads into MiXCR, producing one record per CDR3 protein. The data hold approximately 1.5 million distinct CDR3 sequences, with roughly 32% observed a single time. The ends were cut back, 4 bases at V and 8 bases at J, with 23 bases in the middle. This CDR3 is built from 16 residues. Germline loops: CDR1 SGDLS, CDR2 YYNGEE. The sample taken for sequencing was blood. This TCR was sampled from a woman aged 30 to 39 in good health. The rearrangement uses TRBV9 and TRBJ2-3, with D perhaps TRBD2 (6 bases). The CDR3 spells CASSQEPGLPHGTQYF. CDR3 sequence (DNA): TGTGCCAGCAGCCAGGAGCCGGGACTCCCTCATGGTACGCAGTATTTT.